This TCR beta chain was obtained from a study of T cells in Graves' hyperthyroidism and ophthalmopathy. Study outcomes and limitations: From stable hyperthyroidism, ophthalmopathy was separated by a 13 V-J model. Blood also carried most thyroid clonotypes expanded above 0.001.

On this clonotype: The antigen is not known.

Trimming took off 1 base at V and 8 bases at J, with 11 bases between the two ends. Germline V gives CDR1 MGHDK, CDR2 SYGVNS. The CDR3 spans 14 residues. RNA transcripts served as the template for amplifying TCR beta CDR3 regions. The study used the HTBI primer set for a first-round RT-PCR of the TCR CDR3. TCRdb itself ran the multiplex PCR reads through MiXCR, one entry per CDR3 protein. The top ten hold less than 9% of the sample, which has around 660,000 distinct CDR3 sequences, roughly 46% seen once. Patients were excluded for uncontrolled infection, other autoimmune disease, pregnancy or lactation. Each diagnosis drew on symptoms, thyroxine, TRAb, thyroid ultrasound and orbital computed tomography findings.

This TCR came from an adult man with Graves' disease, either hyperthyroidism or ophthalmopathy (not recorded which). The V call is TRBV25-1, the J call TRBJ1-4; D might be TRBD1 (5 bases). Sequenced sample: peripheral blood or thyroid tissue (not recorded which). CDR3 in amino acids: CASSELARAEKLFF. The CDR3 coding sequence is TGTGCCAGCAGTGAATTAGCCAGGGCCGAAAAACTGTTTTTT.